The 28 T cell receptor beta chains below all came from one sample that was sequenced in a study of Graves' ophthalmopathy and Graves' hyperthyroidism. RNA transcripts provided the template for amplifying TCR beta CDR3 regions. First-round RT-PCR with HTBI primers preceded a second-round multiplex PCR. TCRdb analysed the multiplex PCR reads with MiXCR anew, one entry per CDR3 protein. The data show about 170,000 distinct CDR3 sequences, more than 30% seen once. The sample comprised peripheral blood. Source of these receptors: a woman aged 40 to 50 with Graves' ophthalmopathy.

This clonotype was observed at least ten times. The chain recombines TRBV4-1 with TRBJ1-2; tentative D call: TRBD1 (6 bases). Germline V gives CDR1 MGHRA, CDR2 YSYEKL. The CDR3 is 15 amino acids. Trimming shortened V by 4 bases and J by 7 bases, and 19 bases separated the two germline ends. Here the CDR3 reads CASSRGSGERSGYTF. CDR3 sequence (DNA): TGCGCCAGCAGCCGGGGATCAGGGGAAAGGAGTGGCTACACCTTC.

In this sample, this clonotype turned up many times. The chain combines TRBV28 with TRBJ2-7, with D possibly being TRBD1 (5 bases). Looked up from germline, CDR1 is MDHEN and CDR2 is SYDVKM. V was shortened by 4 bases and J by 5 bases, with 9 bases between the two germline ends. CDR3 length equals 12 residues. CDR3 protein: CASSSGFDEQYF. CDR3 bases: TGTGCCAGCAGTTCAGGGTTCGACGAGCAGTACTTC.

The V call is TRBV6-2 or TRBV6-3, the J call TRBJ2-7; tentatively, D is TRBD1 (5 bases). The V end lost 5 bases, the J end lost 3 bases, and 14 bases lay between the germline ends. The CDR3 is 14 residues long. The germline V gene encodes CDR1 MNHEY and CDR2 SVGEGT. CDR3 sequence reads: CASSLQGKDYEQYF. The CDR3 DNA sequence: TGTGCCAGCAGTCTCCAGGGTAAAGACTACGAGCAGTACTTC.

This clonotype showed up just a few times. The rearrangement uses TRBV25-1 and TRBJ1-6; tentatively, D is TRBD1 (5 bases). Germline CDR1 reads MGHDK; CDR2 reads SYGVNS. CDR3 length: 13 residues. Deletions cut 2 bases from V and 9 bases from J, with 8 bases between. The CDR3 DNA reads TGTGCCAGCAGTGAACGGGGGACTTCACCCCTCCACTTT. Protein: CASSERGTSPLHF.

The sample holds many counts of this clonotype. The rearrangement joins TRBV20-1 to TRBJ2-2; TRBD2 is a possible D gene (5 bases). Germline lookup yields CDR1 DFQATT and CDR2 SNEGSKA (reference sequence). V gave up 3 bases and J gave up 7 bases, with 9 bases separating them. The CDR3 spans 12 residues. The CDR3 bases are TGCAGTGCTAGTCCGGCGGGCGGGGAGCTGTTTTTT. Protein: CSASPAGGELFF.

Ten or more counts support this clonotype. The chain combines TRBV30 with TRBJ2-7, with 7 bases that match TRBD1. This CDR3 has 15 amino acids. CDR1 is GTSNPN and CDR2 is SVGIG in the germline V gene (reference sequence). V dropped 2 bases and J dropped 4; count of bases not matched to a gene: 11. In DNA form, the CDR3 reads TGTGCCTGGAGTCAGATTGGGGCAGGGGGTTACGAGCAGTACTTC. It specifies CAWSQIGAGGYEQYF.

This clonotype was counted ten times or more. The chain recombines TRBV11-2 with TRBJ2-3, with 8 bases identical to TRBD2. With V trimmed by 2 bases and J by 5 bases, 6 bases remained unmatched. The CDR3 covers 15 residues. The germline V gene encodes CDR1 SGHAT and CDR2 FQNNGV. As DNA, the CDR3 is TGTGCCAGCAGCTTATTGGCGGGAGGTGGAGATACGCAGTATTTT. Its translation: CASSLLAGGGDTQYF. Filled out from reference TRBV11-2 and TRBJ2-3, the complete variable domain reads EAGVAQSPRYKIIEKRQSVAFWCNPISGHATLYWYQQILGQGPKLLIQFQNNGVVDDSQLPKDRFSAERLKGVDSTLKIQPAKLEDSAVYLCASSLLAGGGDTQYFGPGTRLTVL.

This clonotype was observed many times. The J gene is TRBJ2-4, the V gene TRBV28; TRBD1 matches 11 bases. The ends lost 9 bases at V and 3 bases at J; junction bases unmatched: 16. The CDR3 extends over 18 amino acids. From germline, CDR1 is MDHEN and CDR2 SYDVKM. The CDR3 region has the DNA TGTGCCAGTGTACCTTCCGGGACAGGGGGGAGAGGCAAAAACATTCAGTACTTC. As protein: CASVPSGTGGRGKNIQYF.

There are many counts of this clonotype. The DNA of the CDR3 is TGTGCCAGCAGTTTAGGACACAGGGTAGTGGGCTACACCTTC. This gives the protein CASSLGHRVVGYTF. The gene calls are TRBV28 and TRBJ1-2; tentatively, D is TRBD1 (6 bases). Trimming cost V 2 bases and J 8 bases, with 15 bases left between them. Germline V gives CDR1 MDHEN, CDR2 SYDVKM. CDR3 length equals 14 residues.

This clonotype showed up many times. The chain recombines TRBV28 with TRBJ1-2, with 9 bases identical to TRBD1. Unmatched junction bases numbered 16, after V lost 7 bases and J lost 7 bases. The CDR3 runs 16 residues. Germline V lookup: CDR1 MDHEN, CDR2 SYDVKM. The CDR3 DNA sequence: TGTGCCAGCACGCAACTCCCCGGGACAGGGAGGTCTGGCTACACCTTC. As protein: CASTQLPGTGRSGYTF.

This clonotype was picked up one time. V is TRBV5-1 and J is TRBJ2-7; tentative D call: TRBD2 (5 bases). V lost 3 bases to trimming and J lost 3 bases, with 10 bases between them. CDR1 is SGHRS, CDR2 YFSETQ, per germline. The CDR3 length is 13 residues. CDR3 sequence reads: CASSYDGVYEQYF. The DNA for the CDR3 is TGCGCCAGCAGCTACGACGGGGTCTACGAGCAGTACTTC.

This clonotype showed up many times. This rearrangement joins TRBV7-2 to TRBJ1-6, with D tentatively TRBD1 (5 bases). CDR1 and CDR2 (germline): SGHTA, FQGNSA. The CDR3 is made up of 15 amino acids. Trimming cost V 2 bases and J 7 bases, with 12 bases left between them. CDR3 sequence: CASSLLGVVNSPLHF. DNA of the CDR3: TGTGCCAGCAGCTTATTGGGGGTGGTGAATTCACCCCTCCACTTT.

This clonotype was counted many times. This sequence joins TRBV7-2 and TRBJ1-2; no firm D call. Germline V gene sequence: CDR1 SGHTA, CDR2 FQGNSA. V dropped 7 bases and J dropped 0 bases, with 6 bases sitting between them. This CDR3 is 12 amino acids long. The CDR3 bases are TGTGCCAGCACAGGAGCTAACTATGGCTACACCTTC. Protein: CASTGANYGYTF. Full variable domain (remainder filled in from reference TRBV7-2 and TRBJ1-2): GAGVSQSPSNKVTEKGKDVELRCDPISGHTALYWYRQSLGQGLEFLIYFQGNSAPDKSGLPSDRFSAERTGGSVSTLTIQRTQQEDSAVYLCASTGANYGYTFGSGTRLTVV.

This clonotype was observed many times. The junction and the germline gene differ at one end; a read error may be behind it. The chain has TRBV6-5 and TRBJ1-1; D not resolved. The CDR3 sequence is 11 residues long. Germline-derived CDR1 and CDR2 are MNHEY and SVGAGI. CDR3 in amino acids: CASSRNTEASF. For the CDR3, the DNA is TGTGCCAGCAGTAGGAACACTGAAGCTTCCTTT.

Many counts were recorded for this clonotype. The V gene is TRBV6-1, the J gene TRBJ1-6, with 7 positions matching TRBD1. CDR3 length: 15 amino acids. Unmatched junction bases numbered 5, after V lost 4 bases and J lost 5 bases. CDR1 is MNHNS and CDR2 is SASEGT in the germline V gene. CDR3 coding DNA: TGTGCCAGCAGTGCCAGGGGGACAGATAATTCACCCCTCCACTTT. It specifies CASSARGTDNSPLHF.

This clonotype was seen at least ten times. The V and J genes are TRBV7-2 and TRBJ2-7; 10 nucleotides agree with TRBD1. Per the germline V gene, CDR1 is SGHTA and CDR2 is FQGNSA. This CDR3 contains 15 residues. After removal of 1 base from V and 6 bases from J, the junction contained 6 bases not matched to a gene. In DNA form, the CDR3 reads TGTGCCAGCAGCTTAGTGGGGACAGGGGTTTTCGAGCAGTACTTC. Translating gives CASSLVGTGVFEQYF.

This clonotype was seen ten or more times. The J gene is TRBJ2-7, the V gene TRBV7-9; D is unresolved. V lost 0 bases and J 7 bases, leaving 7 bases between the germline ends. Germline V gene lookup returns CDR1 SEHNR and CDR2 FQNEAQ (reference sequence). There are 12 residues in the CDR3. The CDR3 reads CASSLAFREQYF. Here the CDR3 DNA reads TGTGCCAGCAGCTTAGCGTTTCGGGAGCAGTACTTC.

This clonotype appeared many times. This chain uses TRBV7-9 with TRBJ1-5; D remains unclear. The V end was cut by 3 bases, the J end by 4 bases, with 4 bases between. CDR1 SEHNR and CDR2 FQNEAQ come from the germline V gene (reference sequence). The CDR3 has 12 residues. The CDR3 is CASSLSNQPQHF. In nucleotides, the CDR3 is TGTGCCAGCAGCTTGAGTAATCAGCCCCAGCATTTT. Based on the CDR3 plus reference TRBV7-9 and TRBJ1-5, the full variable domain is DTGVSQNPRHKITKRGQNVTFRCDPISEHNRLYWYRQTLGQGPEFLTYFQNEAQLEKSRLLSDRFSAERPKGSFSTLEIQRTEQGDSAMYLCASSLSNQPQHFGDGTRLSIL.

This chain links TRBV20-1 with TRBJ1-5; 8 bases fit TRBD1. CDR3 length: 14 amino acids. Germline V CDR1 and CDR2: DFQATT, SNEGSKA (reference sequence). The trim removed 0 bases at V and 6 bases at J, leaving 4 bases unmatched. DNA of the CDR3: TGCAGTGCTAGAGAGGGGACAGGAGTTCAGCCCCAGCATTTT. As protein: CSAREGTGVQPQHF.

The DNA for the CDR3 is TGTGCCAGCAGTTACGAGTCGCGGGAAGAGACCCAGTACTTC. Translation: CASSYESREETQYF. The J gene is TRBJ2-5, the V gene TRBV6-5, with a weak D call TRBD2 (5 bases). Per germline, CDR1 MNHEY and CDR2 SVGAGI. The CDR3 totals 14 residues. V lost 2 bases and J lost 3, with 10 bases in between.

The chain combines TRBV6-2 or TRBV6-3 with TRBJ1-2; D is ambiguous. The germline V and J ends were trimmed by 5 bases and 8 bases, with 12 bases remaining between them. This CDR3 region has 12 residues. Looked up from germline, CDR1 is MNHEY and CDR2 is SVGEGT. This CDR3 reads CASSQRVGGYTF. The CDR3 DNA reads TGTGCCAGCAGTCAAAGGGTAGGAGGCTACACCTTC.

The chain uses TRBV6-5 and TRBJ2-2; TRBD2 aligns across 8 bases. This CDR3 has 15 residues. CDR1 is MNHEY and CDR2 is SVGAGI in the germline V gene. J lost 7 bases, V lost 2 bases, and 6 bases had no gene match. This chain's CDR3 is CASSYAGGGYGELFF. The CDR3 DNA reads as TGTGCCAGCAGTTACGCGGGGGGCGGTTACGGGGAGCTGTTTTTT.

The chain couples TRBV7-3 to TRBJ1-1, with a weak D call TRBD1 (6 bases). This CDR3 is built from 15 residues. Germline loops: CDR1 SGHTA, CDR2 FQGTGA. V was cut by 5 bases and J by 2 bases, with 15 bases left in between. CDR3 protein: CASSRQGGANTEAFF. The CDR3 nucleotides read TGTGCCAGCAGCCGCCAAGGGGGGGCTAACACTGAAGCTTTCTTT.

This clonotype has a count of ten or more. The chain uses TRBV2 and TRBJ2-5; D may correspond to TRBD1 or TRBD2 (5 bases each). The CDR3 spans 13 residues. Germline CDR1 SNHLY, CDR2 FYNNEI. The ends were cut back, 6 bases at V and 4 bases at J, with 12 bases in the middle. CDR3: CASRLTGGETQYF. The CDR3 region has the DNA TGTGCCAGCAGGTTGACTGGGGGAGAGACCCAGTACTTC. Full variable domain (outside the CDR3, taken from reference TRBV2 and TRBJ2-5): EPEVTQTPSHQVTQMGQEVILRCVPISNHLYFYWYRQILGQKVEFLVSFYNNEISEKSEIFDDQFSVERPDGSNFTLKIRSTKLEDSAMYFCASRLTGGETQYFGPGTRLLVL.

The CDR3 sequence is CASSGGTYLNTEAFF. CDR3 in DNA: TGTGCCAGCAGTGGGGGCACCTACTTGAACACTGAAGCTTTCTTT. The rearrangement uses TRBV27 and TRBJ1-1, with D perhaps TRBD1 (6 bases). V was trimmed by 5 bases and J by 0 bases, leaving 13 bases between them. Germline V gene data show CDR1 as MNHEY and CDR2 as SMNVEV (reference sequence). This CDR3 contains 15 residues.

The chain uses TRBV10-3 and TRBJ2-7; D may correspond to TRBD1 or TRBD2 (5 bases each). CDR1 is ENHRY, CDR2 SYGVKD, per germline. V lost 4 bases and J lost 3, with 13 bases in between. The CDR3 totals 14 residues. This CDR3 is CAISGAGGGYEQYF. For the CDR3, the DNA is TGTGCCATCAGTGGGGCTGGTGGGGGCTACGAGCAGTACTTC.

V gene TRBV6-2 or TRBV6-3 combines with J gene TRBJ2-7; a weak D match, TRBD1 (5 bases). This CDR3 has 14 residues. CDR1 and CDR2 from the germline V gene are MNHEY and SVGEGT. V was clipped by 2 bases and J by 3 bases, with 11 bases between them. The CDR3 nucleotides read TGTGCCAGCAGTTACCCTAGGGGTGACTACGAGCAGTACTTC. It specifies CASSYPRGDYEQYF.

This chain uses TRBV29-1 with TRBJ1-2, with TRBD1 matching over 8 bases. Trimming took 5 bases from V and 10 from J; bases not matched to a gene: 18. This CDR3 contains 15 residues. Germline-derived CDR1 and CDR2 are SQVTM and ANQGSEA. CDR3 DNA: TGCAGCGTTCTAGGGACAGGAGGATCGAGTATTTACTACACCTTC. It is translated as CSVLGTGGSSIYYTF.